This TCR beta chain was profiled in a study of cytomegalovirus exposure and HLA in healthy donors. V lost 0 bases and J lost 9; bases outside the gene matches: 13. The CDR3 consists of 16 residues. Germline CDR1 and CDR2: LNHNV and YYDKDF (reference sequence). The PCR made use of 60 Vbeta and 13 Jbeta primers. Sequenced by immunoSEQ multiplex PCR; TCRdb stores in-frame clones only, minus some. This table has roughly 250,000 clones, approximately 84% appearing once. The sequenced sample consisted of PBMCs. This clonotype was obtained from a woman aged 40-49 years in good health and CMV-seropositive. The chain uses TRBV15 and TRBJ2-7; TRBD2 agrees at 8 bases. CDR3: CATSRELAEWGTMQYF. The DNA for the CDR3 is TGTGCCACCAGCAGAGAACTAGCGGAATGGGGTACGATGCAGTACTTC.